The rows below give T cell receptor beta chains drawn from one sample of a study of blood T cell repertoires in COVID-19. Sequencing used immunoSEQ multiplex PCR; TCRdb keeps in-frame clones, though not all of them. This table has 250,000 to 300,000 clones, around 84% appearing once. Sequencing input: peripheral blood. Receptor source: a man aged 60 to 75 with acute or convalescent COVID-19. Both conserved end residues are part of each CDR3. A D gene is named only where the DNA matches it firmly. Part of the rows lack a size; the others show once, few, many or a class for expanded clones.

size: few; J: TRBJ2-7; D: -; V: TRBV10-2; CDR3: CASSEWEYEQYF; DNA: TGCGCCAGCAGTGAGTGGGAGTACGAGCAGTACTTC
size: -; J: TRBJ2-7; D: TRBD2; V: TRBV6-5; CDR3: CASSRGSSGTYEQYF; DNA: TGTGCCAGCAGCAGGGGTTCTAGCGGGACCTACGAGCAGTACTTC
size: -; J: TRBJ1-4; D: -; V: TRBV7-8; CDR3: CASSLGGVPREKLFF; DNA: TGTGCCAGCAGCTTGGGAGGGGTCCCCAGGGAAAAACTGTTTTTT
size: once; J: TRBJ1-2; D: -; V: TRBV7-8; CDR3: CASSSTTSGGYTF; DNA: TGTGCCAGCAGCTCAACCACCAGTGGCGGCTACACCTTC
size: -; J: TRBJ2-2; D: TRBD1; V: TRBV18; CDR3: CASSPLGTGNTGELFF; DNA: TGTGCCAGCTCACCCCTTGGGACAGGAAACACCGGGGAGCTGTTTTTT
size: -; J: TRBJ2-2; D: TRBD2; V: TRBV14; CDR3: CASETSGRADTGELFF; DNA: TGTGCCAGCGAGACTAGCGGGAGGGCTGATACCGGGGAGCTGTTTTTT
size: once; J: TRBJ1-1; D: TRBD1; V: TRBV9; CDR3: CASSAGTGLKAFF; DNA: TGTGCCAGCAGCGCTGGGACAGGCTTAAAAGCTTTCTTT
size: once; J: TRBJ2-1; D: -; V: TRBV5-1; CDR3: CASSFGQTSNHNEQFF; DNA: TGCGCCAGCAGCTTCGGACAGACATCCAATCACAATGAGCAGTTCTTC
size: -; J: TRBJ1-6; D: TRBD1; V: TRBV3-1/TRBV3-2; CDR3: CASSRQGENSDLHF; DNA: TGTGCCAGCAGCCGACAGGGCGAGAATTCCGACCTCCACTTT
size: -; J: TRBJ1-5; D: TRBD1; V: TRBV27; CDR3: CASSLRGRDQPQHF; DNA: TGTGCCAGCAGTTTGAGGGGGCGGGATCAGCCCCAGCATTTT
size: few; J: TRBJ1-6; D: -; V: TRBV27; CDR3: CASSPQGIVPLHF; DNA: TGTGCCAGCAGTCCCCAGGGGATAGTCCCCCTCCACTTT
size: few; J: TRBJ1-2; D: -; V: TRBV25-1; CDR3: CASSESFRPHRDGYTF; DNA: TGTGCCAGCAGTGAGTCCTTCAGGCCCCACAGGGATGGCTACACCTTC
size: -; J: TRBJ1-2; D: -; V: TRBV6-5; CDR3: CASSWGQSNYGYTF; DNA: TGTGCCAGCAGTTGGGGACAATCTAACTATGGCTACACCTTC
size: once; J: TRBJ1-2; D: TRBD1; V: TRBV4-3; CDR3: CASSQAIGEGGANNYGYTF; DNA: TGCGCCAGCAGCCAAGCTATCGGGGAAGGGGGCGCAAATAACTATGGCTACACCTTC
size: once; J: TRBJ2-5; D: -; V: TRBV19; CDR3: CASTPTGQETQYF; DNA: TGTGCCAGTACCCCGACAGGTCAAGAGACCCAGTACTTC